Sequencing of this T cell receptor beta chain was carried out in a study of CD8+CD57+ T cells in acquired aplastic anemia. Study overall: The average for DNA from sorted CD4+ and CD8+ cells was about 3.3 ug. General study results and limits: Shared by patients and controls, some 29 CD8+ CDR3s were abundant in patients.

This CDR3 has 16 amino acids. Germline V gives CDR1 PRHDT, CDR2 FYEKMQ (reference sequence). This clonotype was detected many times. Its antigen is currently unknown. The junction shows a germline mismatch at one end, possibly a read error. Patients chosen for sequencing had CD8+CD57+ cells that had expanded, as shown by flow cytometry. Genomic DNA acted as the template from which TCR beta VDJ combination and CDR3 sequence profiling were carried out. MiXCR, run by TCRdb on the reads, gives a single entry per CDR3 protein. The sample has 100,000 to 150,000 distinct CDR3 sequences; roughly 55% are singletons.

This TCR came from a human donor with aplastic anemia. The sample comprised sorted CD4+, CD8+, or CD8+CD57+ T cells (not recorded which) from PBMCs. The chain employs TRBV13 and TRBJ2-3; 11 nucleotides align to TRBD2. The DNA for the CDR3 is TGTGCCAGCAGCCTAGGACTAGCGGGTAGCACAGATACGCAGTATTTT. This codes for CASSLGLAGSTDTQYF.